The 14 T cell receptor beta chains below come from one sample, sequenced in a study of tumor-infiltrating lymphocytes in localized non-small cell lung cancer. Only in-frame clones appear in the TCRdb table, and some are missing; sequencing was by immunoSEQ multiplex PCR. The table includes about 10,000 clones, around 76% detected once. Sequencing was carried out using uninvolved lung tissue not adjacent to the tumor. These receptors came from a human donor with non-small cell lung cancer.

The rearrangement links TRBV4-3 to TRBJ2-3, with D uncertain. Trimming pared 0 bases from V and 0 bases from J, leaving 13 bases between. The CDR3 covers 17 residues. Looked up from germline, CDR1 is LGHNA and CDR2 is YSLEER. In nucleotides, the CDR3 is TGCGCCAGCAGCCAAGAGGCCACAGTTATTAGCACAGATACGCAGTATTTT. Protein product: CASSQEATVISTDTQYF.

V gene TRBV11-3 combines with J gene TRBJ2-5; TRBD2 agrees at 12 bases. Germline V CDR1 and CDR2: SGHNT, YENEEA. With V trimmed by 4 bases and J by 1 base, 4 bases remained unmatched. CDR3 length: 16 amino acids. As DNA, the CDR3 is TGTGCCAGCAGCTCGGGACTAGCGGGCCTCCAAGAGACCCAGTACTTC. Amino acid sequence: CASSSGLAGLQETQYF.

The genes are TRBV5-6 and TRBJ1-1; D is unresolved. Germline CDR1 SGHDT, CDR2 YYEEEE. The CDR3 contains 14 residues. The V and J ends lost 4 bases and 1 base respectively, with 11 bases between them. CDR3 DNA: TGTGCCAGCAGCCCCCCTCCAGGGAACACTGAAGCTTTCTTT. Amino acid sequence: CASSPPPGNTEAFF.

The chain has TRBV6-4 and TRBJ1-5; D is unclear. V gave up 2 bases and J gave up 0 bases, with 5 bases separating them. Germline-derived CDR1 and CDR2 are MRHNA and SNTAGT. This CDR3 has 14 residues. CDR3 DNA: TGTGCCAGCAGTGACAAAAATAGCAATCAGCCCCAGCATTTT. It codes for CASSDKNSNQPQHF.

Points on this clone: Germline is not matched at one junction end, which may reflect a read error. The chain recombines TRBV29-1 with TRBJ2-7; 10 bases match TRBD1. The germline gives CDR1 SQVTM, CDR2 ANQGSEA. The CDR3 has 13 amino acids. CDR3 nucleotide sequence: TGCAGCGTTCAGGGACAGGGGTCCTTCGAGCAGTACTTC. It specifies CSVQGQGSFEQYF.

V usage is TRBV7-7 and J usage is TRBJ2-5, with TRBD2 matching 7 bases. CDR3 length: 15 amino acids. V lost 5 bases to trimming and J lost 2 bases; unmatched junction nucleotides: 8. Germline V lookup: CDR1 SSHAT, CDR2 FNYEAQ (reference sequence). The CDR3 DNA is TGTGCCAGCAGCCGACAACGGGACTATCAAGAGACCCAGTACTTC. This gives the protein CASSRQRDYQETQYF.

The chain carries TRBV25-1 and TRBJ2-5, with D hard to call. The CDR3 totals 15 residues. Trimming removed 6 bases from V and 3 bases from J, with 17 bases in between. Germline-derived CDR1 and CDR2 are MGHDK and SYGVNS. Written as DNA, the CDR3 is TGTGCCAGCAGCGATTCAAGGCGGATAGAAGAGACCCAGTACTTC. It translates to CASSDSRRIEETQYF.

The CDR3 sequence is CASSLFAGVGTGELFF. Written as DNA, the CDR3 is TGTGCCAGCAGCTTATTCGCGGGAGTAGGGACCGGGGAGCTGTTTTTT. The V call is TRBV7-3, the J call TRBJ2-2; 7 nucleotides line up with TRBD2. The length of the CDR3 is 16 residues. CDR1 SGHTA and CDR2 FQGTGA come from the germline V gene. The trim removed 2 bases at V and 5 bases at J, leaving 8 bases unmatched.

The chain recombines TRBV9 with TRBJ1-6; 9 bases line up with TRBD1. The V and J ends lost 3 bases and 6 bases, in that order; junction bases with no gene match: 7. The CDR3 loop spans 16 amino acids. Per the germline V gene, CDR1 is SGDLS and CDR2 is YYNGEE. This CDR3 reads CASSEGGTGSNSPLHF. The CDR3 nucleotides read TGTGCCAGCAGCGAGGGAGGGACAGGGAGTAATTCACCCCTCCACTTT.

This clone was seen just once. The chain carries TRBV7-2 and TRBJ2-2, with D possibly being TRBD1 (5 bases). CDR3 length: 13 amino acids. Between the trimmed V and J ends, which lost 6 bases and 1 base, there was a span of 6 bases. Germline V gene lookup returns CDR1 SGHTA and CDR2 FQGNSA. DNA of the CDR3: TGTGCCAGCAGTGACAGGAACACCGGGGAGCTGTTTTTT. It encodes CASSDRNTGELFF.

This chain connects TRBV6-5 to TRBJ2-3; D is uncertain. This CDR3 is built from 14 residues. V lost 6 bases to trimming and J lost 2 bases, with 12 bases between them. Per germline, CDR1 MNHEY and CDR2 SVGAGI. This CDR3 is CASRKGIHTDTQYF. CDR3 sequence (DNA): TGTGCCAGCAGAAAAGGGATTCACACAGATACGCAGTATTTT.

This clone turned up a few times. The chain uses TRBV19 and TRBJ2-5; a possible D gene is TRBD2 (6 bases). Per germline, CDR1 LNHDA and CDR2 SQIVND (reference sequence). Deletions cut 6 bases from V and 5 bases from J, with 13 bases between. The length of the CDR3 is 13 residues. CDR3 bases: TGTGCCAGTAGCCCCCTTGGGGGGGAGACCCAGTACTTC. Protein: CASSPLGGETQYF.

V usage is TRBV27 and J usage is TRBJ1-1; D ambiguous. V shed 3 bases and J shed 1 base, with 12 bases lying between them. Per the germline V gene, CDR1 is MNHEY and CDR2 is SMNVEV (reference sequence). This CDR3 has 15 amino acids. DNA for the CDR3: TGTGCCAGCAGTTTTAGGCCAGTGCCGAACACTGAAGCTTTCTTT. Translated: CASSFRPVPNTEAFF.

This clone was found a few times. The J gene is TRBJ2-7, the V gene TRBV18, with TRBD1 matching over 8 bases. V lost 6 bases to trimming and J lost 7 bases; unmatched junction nucleotides: 11. Germline CDR1 is KGHSH and CDR2 is LQKENI. This CDR3 is 14 amino acids long. The DNA of the CDR3 is TGTGCCAGCTCGGACCAGGGGGCGCGTCCAGAGCAGTACTTC. Translated: CASSDQGARPEQYF.